Following are 24 T cell receptor beta chains from one sample sequenced in a study of cytotoxic CD8 clonotypes in ibrutinib-treated CLL. Sequencing used immunoSEQ multiplex PCR; TCRdb keeps in-frame clones, though not all of them. The table lists about 28,000 clones, 62% of them singletons, with approximately 15% in the top ten. This specimen was PBMCs, taken before ibrutinib treatment. The receptors derive from a human donor with chronic lymphocytic leukemia.

In this sample, this clone turned up a few times. The chain employs TRBV21-1 and TRBJ2-7. TRBV21-1 is a pseudogene locus. The CDR3 extends over 12 amino acids. CDR3: CASSGVIYEQYF. CDR3 nucleotide sequence: TGTGCCAGCAGCGGGGTGATCTACGAGCAGTACTTC.

This clone was detected only once. The chain is built from TRBV28 and TRBJ2-1; D may be TRBD2 (5 bases). Trimming cost V 6 bases and J 9 bases, with 18 bases left between them. The V gene's germline CDR1 is MDHEN and CDR2 SYDVKM. The CDR3 has 14 residues. The CDR3 nucleotides are TGTGCCAGCAGCTCTCCCTCACTAGGGTCTGAGCAGTTCTTC. Translation: CASSSPSLGSEQFF.

The table lists this clone with a few counts. CDR3 coding DNA: TGTGCCAGCAGCTTAGTAGGGGTGGGATCACCCCTCCACTTT. As protein: CASSLVGVGSPLHF. V usage is TRBV7-2 and J usage is TRBJ1-6; a weak D match, TRBD1 (5 bases). CDR1 is SGHTA, CDR2 FQGNSA, per germline. V lost 1 base to trimming and J lost 10 bases, with 11 bases between them. The CDR3 is made up of 14 amino acids.

This clone was observed a handful of times. The chain uses TRBV30 and TRBJ1-4, with D unclear. V was cut by 0 bases and J by 4 bases, with 9 bases left in between. This CDR3 region has 14 residues. The germline V gene has CDR1 GTSNPN and CDR2 SVGIG (reference sequence). CDR3 in amino acids: CAWSVGGNNEKLFF. For the CDR3, the DNA is TGTGCCTGGAGTGTAGGCGGAAATAATGAAAAACTGTTTTTT.

CDR3 sequence: CASSFLQGTDTQYF. Here the CDR3 DNA reads TGTGCCAGCAGTTTCCTCCAGGGCACAGATACGCAGTATTTT. V gene TRBV28 combines with J gene TRBJ2-3; the D is unclear. V lost 3 bases and J lost 1, with 8 bases in between. The CDR3 is made up of 14 amino acids. Per the germline V gene, CDR1 is MDHEN and CDR2 is SYDVKM.

This chain connects TRBV10-1 to TRBJ2-5, with 8 bases aligning to TRBD1. J gave up 5 bases and V 6 bases, and 20 bases lay outside the gene matches. The CDR3 is 18 amino acids. CDR1 and CDR2 from the germline V gene are WNHNN and SYGVQD (reference sequence). In DNA, the CDR3 is TGCGCCAGCAGCGGAGGCCAGGGGGCGAGGGAGGATAGCGAGACCCAGTACTTC. Its protein product is CASSGGQGAREDSETQYF.

The gene calls are TRBV6-5 and TRBJ1-1; unclear D gene. The germline V and J ends were trimmed by 0 bases and 1 base, with 6 bases remaining between them. The CDR3 runs 14 residues. Germline assignment: CDR1 MNHEY and CDR2 SVGAGI. For the CDR3, the DNA is TGTGCCAGCAGTTACTCGACACGGAACACTGAAGCTTTCTTT. Protein: CASSYSTRNTEAFF.

This clone was picked up a small number of times. The rearrangement uses TRBV9 and TRBJ2-1; D is unclear. Trimming removed 0 bases from V and 7 bases from J, with 8 bases in between. The germline CDR1 and CDR2 sequences are SGDLS and YYNGEE. The CDR3 has 13 residues. This CDR3 reads CASSVELGNEQFF. The CDR3 DNA reads as TGTGCCAGCAGCGTAGAGCTTGGAAATGAGCAGTTCTTC.

This clone was found a few times. The V and J genes are TRBV28 and TRBJ2-1; 7 nucleotides align to TRBD2. The length of the CDR3 is 15 residues. V lost 2 bases to trimming and J lost 5 bases; unmatched junction nucleotides: 6. Germline loops: CDR1 MDHEN, CDR2 SYDVKM. CDR3 DNA: TGTGCCAGCAGTTTAGGTAGGGGAGGGCACAATGAGCAGTTCTTC. It specifies CASSLGRGGHNEQFF.

The chain is built from TRBV6-5 and TRBJ2-7, with unresolved D. Germline CDR1 MNHEY, CDR2 SVGAGI. This CDR3 is built from 14 residues. Trimming took 0 bases from V and 2 from J, leaving 8 bases between them. The CDR3 region has the DNA TGTGCCAGCAGTTACTCTCACTCGACCTACGAGCAGTACTTC. Amino acid sequence: CASSYSHSTYEQYF.

The genes are TRBV2 and TRBJ2-4, with 8 bases matching TRBD1. The length of the CDR3 is 14 residues. The germline V gene encodes CDR1 SNHLY and CDR2 FYNNEI. Trimming cost V 6 bases and J 5 bases; bases outside gene matches: 6. Written as DNA, the CDR3 is TGTGCCAGCAGCGGGCAGGGGGCGGAAAACATTCAGTACTTC. It translates to CASSGQGAENIQYF. Using reference TRBV2 and TRBJ2-4 for the parts outside the CDR3, the full variable domain is EPEVTQTPSHQVTQMGQEVILRCVPISNHLYFYWYRQILGQKVEFLVSFYNNEISEKSEIFDDQFSVERPDGSNFTLKIRSTKLEDSAMYFCASSGQGAENIQYFGAGTRLSVL.

The V call is TRBV5-4, the J call TRBJ1-2, with TRBD1 matching over 12 bases. The CDR3 loop spans 18 amino acids. Germline CDR1 and CDR2: SGHNT and YYREEE (reference sequence). J lost 2 bases, V lost 1 base, and 9 bases had no gene match. This CDR3 reads CASSLFRMGQGANYGYTF. The CDR3 DNA reads TGTGCCAGCAGCTTGTTTCGTATGGGACAGGGGGCCAACTATGGCTACACCTTC.

CDR3 residues: CASSQDRGRTNEKLFF. The CDR3 DNA reads as TGCGCCAGCAGCCAAGATAGGGGCAGGACTAATGAAAAACTGTTTTTT. The chain links TRBV4-1 to TRBJ1-4, with D maybe TRBD1 (5 bases). Per the germline V gene, CDR1 is MGHRA and CDR2 is YSYEKL. Trimming cost V 0 bases and J 2 bases, with 10 bases left between them. The CDR3 has 16 amino acids.

The chain links TRBV5-1 to TRBJ1-2; possible D gene TRBD1, 6 bases. Germline V gene sequence: CDR1 SGHRS, CDR2 YFSETQ. The CDR3 totals 14 residues. V dropped 1 base and J dropped 2 bases, with 9 bases sitting between them. The CDR3 sequence: CASSLQGPNYGYTF. DNA of the CDR3: TGCGCCAGCAGCTTGCAGGGGCCAAACTATGGCTACACCTTC. Variable domain in full (rest from reference TRBV5-1 and TRBJ1-2): KAGVTQTPRYLIKTRGQQVTLSCSPISGHRSVSWYQQTPGQGLQFLFEYFSETQRNKGNFPGRFSGRQFSNSRSEMNVSTLELGDSALYLCASSLQGPNYGYTFGSGTRLTVV.

This clone was seen more than once but under ten times. This chain uses TRBV4-2 with TRBJ2-3, with D maybe TRBD2 (6 bases). V was trimmed by 1 base and J by 2 bases, leaving 10 bases between them. In germline, CDR1 is LGHNA, CDR2 YNFKEQ. CDR3 length: 15 amino acids. The CDR3 loop is CASSQVSRDTDTQYF. The CDR3 coding sequence is TGTGCCAGCAGCCAAGTATCGCGGGACACAGATACGCAGTATTTT.

A few counts support this clone. V and J are TRBV2 and TRBJ1-1; D ambiguous. CDR1 is SNHLY and CDR2 is FYNNEI in the germline V gene. The length of the CDR3 is 13 residues. Trimming took 5 bases from V and 7 from J, leaving 14 bases between them. CDR3: CASSYNPRGEAFF. CDR3 DNA sequence: TGTGCCAGCAGTTACAACCCCCGGGGTGAAGCTTTCTTT.

This chain uses TRBV5-1 with TRBJ2-1; TRBD2 matches 8 bases. Losses at the gene ends were 2 bases for V and 7 bases for J; bases not matched to a gene: 8. CDR1 and CDR2 (germline): SGHRS, YFSETQ. CDR3 length: 15 residues. The DNA for the CDR3 is TGCGCCAGCAGCTTTCAGGGACTAGACTCGAATGAGCAGTTCTTC. Translated: CASSFQGLDSNEQFF.

The J gene is TRBJ1-5, the V gene TRBV27; 8 nucleotides agree with TRBD1. This CDR3 region has 18 residues. V lost 5 bases to trimming and J lost 0 bases; unmatched junction nucleotides: 12. Per the germline V gene, CDR1 is MNHEY and CDR2 is SMNVEV (reference sequence). CDR3 in DNA: TGTGCCAGCAGTCCAAGGACAGGGTCGCTCTATAGCAATCAGCCCCAGCATTTT. It specifies CASSPRTGSLYSNQPQHF.

The rearrangement joins TRBV5-1 to TRBJ2-7; D not certain. CDR1 is SGHRS, CDR2 YFSETQ, per germline. CDR3 size: 14 residues. V lost 5 bases and J 3 bases, leaving 15 bases between the germline ends. The CDR3 bases are TGCGCCAGCAGTTCAGGAGCTACGGTCTACGAGCAGTACTTC. Amino acid sequence: CASSSGATVYEQYF.

The rearrangement joins TRBV6-5 to TRBJ1-2; D perhaps matches TRBD1 (5 bases). The CDR3 is 15 amino acids. Trimming left V 1 base short and J 6 bases short, with 15 bases between. Germline V gene sequence: CDR1 MNHEY, CDR2 SVGAGI. The CDR3 is CASSYWTSGPDGYTF. The CDR3 coding sequence is TGTGCCAGCAGTTACTGGACGTCGGGGCCGGATGGCTACACCTTC.

By share of the sample, this clone is medium-sized. This same CDR3 is encoded by further DNA sequences in the sample. The V call is TRBV5-1, the J call TRBJ2-1; 7 bases map to TRBD2. The CDR3 consists of 14 residues. Trimming removed 4 bases from V and 2 bases from J; junction bases left unmatched: 3. CDR1 SGHRS and CDR2 YFSETQ come from the germline V gene. CDR3: CASSNLAAYNEQFF. CDR3 coding DNA: TGCGCCAGCAGCAATCTAGCGGCCTACAATGAGCAGTTCTTC. Variable domain in full (rest from reference TRBV5-1 and TRBJ2-1): KAGVTQTPRYLIKTRGQQVTLSCSPISGHRSVSWYQQTPGQGLQFLFEYFSETQRNKGNFPGRFSGRQFSNSRSEMNVSTLELGDSALYLCASSNLAAYNEQFFGPGTRLTVL.

J is TRBJ2-5 and V is TRBV6-5; 10 bases map to TRBD2. V lost 5 bases to trimming and J lost 2 bases; unmatched junction nucleotides: 5. The length of the CDR3 is 15 residues. Germline assignment: CDR1 MNHEY and CDR2 SVGAGI. The CDR3 DNA is TGTGCCAGCAGTCCACCACTAGCGGGGCAAGAGACCCAGTACTTC. This translates into CASSPPLAGQETQYF.

The chain carries TRBV29-1 and TRBJ2-1; 10 bases align to TRBD2. Germline CDR1 SQVTM, CDR2 ANQGSEA. The trim removed 7 bases at V and 6 bases at J, leaving 3 bases unmatched. There are 12 residues in the CDR3. The CDR3 sequence is CSGLAGGNEQFF. CDR3 in DNA: TGCAGCGGATTAGCGGGGGGCAATGAGCAGTTCTTC.

V and J are TRBV19 and TRBJ1-1; D gene unclear. V was pared by 4 bases and J by 1 base, with 10 bases between. The germline V gene has CDR1 LNHDA and CDR2 SQIVND (reference sequence). The CDR3 loop spans 14 amino acids. DNA for the CDR3: TGTGCCAGTAGTAAGGCAGACCGGAACACTGAAGCTTTCTTT. It specifies CASSKADRNTEAFF.